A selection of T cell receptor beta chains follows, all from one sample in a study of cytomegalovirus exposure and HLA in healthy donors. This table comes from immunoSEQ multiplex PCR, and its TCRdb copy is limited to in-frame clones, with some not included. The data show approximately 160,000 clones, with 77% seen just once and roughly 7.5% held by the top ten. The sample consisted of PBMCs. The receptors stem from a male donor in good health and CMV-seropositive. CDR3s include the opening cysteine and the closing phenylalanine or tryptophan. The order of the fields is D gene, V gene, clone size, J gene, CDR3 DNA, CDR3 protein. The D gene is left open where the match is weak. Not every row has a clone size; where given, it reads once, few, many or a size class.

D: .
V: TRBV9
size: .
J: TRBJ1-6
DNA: TGTGCCAGCAGCGTAGATGGGAGCTCCTATAATTCACCCCTCCACTTT
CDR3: CASSVDGSSYNSPLHF

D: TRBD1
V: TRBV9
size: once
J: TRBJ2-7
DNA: TGTGCCAGCAGCGTAGGGGGGCTGGGACAGTCAAACTCCTACGAGCAGTACTTC
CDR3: CASSVGGLGQSNSYEQYF

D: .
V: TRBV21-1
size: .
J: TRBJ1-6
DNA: TGTGCCAGCAGTTCACAGGGTGTGAGGAATAATTCACCCCTCCACTTT
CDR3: CASSSQGVRNNSPLHF

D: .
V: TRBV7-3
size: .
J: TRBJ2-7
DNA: TGTGCCAGCAGCGTTGACAGTAACTCCTACGAGCAGTACTTC
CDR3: CASSVDSNSYEQYF

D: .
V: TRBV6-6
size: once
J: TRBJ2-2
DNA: TGTGCCAGCAGTTCATTATGGGGCCAAGACACCGGGGAGCTGTTTTTT
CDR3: CASSSLWGQDTGELFF

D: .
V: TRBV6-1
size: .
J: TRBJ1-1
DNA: TGTGCCAGCAGTCCGTCTGGGGGCAGTTTCTCTGAAGCTTTCTTT
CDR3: CASSPSGGSFSEAFF

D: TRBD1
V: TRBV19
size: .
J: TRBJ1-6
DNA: TGTGCCAGTAGTCCGGGACAGTATAATTCACCCCTCCACTTT
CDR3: CASSPGQYNSPLHF

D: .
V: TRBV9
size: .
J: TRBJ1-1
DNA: TGTGCCAGCAGCGCGGGATCATTGAACACTGAAGCTTTCTTT
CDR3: CASSAGSLNTEAFF

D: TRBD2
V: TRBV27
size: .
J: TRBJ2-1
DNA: TGTGCCAGCAGCAGGGTGAGGGCTAGCGGGGGATGGGGTGAGCAGTTCTTC
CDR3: CASSRVRASGGWGEQFF

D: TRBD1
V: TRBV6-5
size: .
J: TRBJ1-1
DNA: TGTGCCAGCAGTCCGCGGACAGGGCGGAACACTGAAGCTTTCTTT
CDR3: CASSPRTGRNTEAFF

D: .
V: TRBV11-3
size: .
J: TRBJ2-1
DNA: TGTGCCAGCAGCTCAGGGGAACTTGAGCAGTTCTTC
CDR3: CASSSGELEQFF

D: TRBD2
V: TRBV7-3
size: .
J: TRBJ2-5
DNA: TGTGCCAGCAGCCCCGGTGGCGGGGGGGCCTTCAAGACCCAGTACTTC
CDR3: CASSPGGGGAFKTQYF

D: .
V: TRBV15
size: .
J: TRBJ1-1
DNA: TGTGCCACCAGCAGAGATCCAAGGAGTCAAGCTTTCTTT
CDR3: CATSRDPRSQAFF

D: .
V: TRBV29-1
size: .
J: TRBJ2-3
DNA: TGCAGCGTCCTCGGGGGAGATACGCAGTATTTT
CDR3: CSVLGGDTQYF

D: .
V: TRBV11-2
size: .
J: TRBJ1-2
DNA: TGTGCCAGCAGCCGAAATGGACAGAACTATGGCTACACCTTC
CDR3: CASSRNGQNYGYTF

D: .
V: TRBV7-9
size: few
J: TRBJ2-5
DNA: TGTGCCAGCAGTCGAACCGGGTCCCCAAACTTAGAGACCCAGTACTTC
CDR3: CASSRTGSPNLETQYF

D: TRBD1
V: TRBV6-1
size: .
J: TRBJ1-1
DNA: TGTGCCAGCAGTGAATTGGGACAGACGAACACTGAAGCTTTCTTT
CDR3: CASSELGQTNTEAFF

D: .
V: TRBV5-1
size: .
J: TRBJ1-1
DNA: TGCGCCAGCAGCTTGGCCCCCGGGAACACTGAAGCTTTCTTT
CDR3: CASSLAPGNTEAFF

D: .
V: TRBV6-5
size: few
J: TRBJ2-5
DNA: TGTGCCAGCAGTTCCCTGTCTGGTAGCGGAGGGACCCAGTACTTC
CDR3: CASSSLSGSGGTQYF

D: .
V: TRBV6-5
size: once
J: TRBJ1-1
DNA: TGTGCCAGCAGTTACGAACTACAGGGCCTGAACACTGAAGCTTTCTTT
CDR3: CASSYELQGLNTEAFF

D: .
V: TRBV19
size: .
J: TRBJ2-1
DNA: TGTGCCAGTAGTATTCGGGGTAGTTCCAATGAGCAGTTCTTC
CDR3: CASSIRGSSNEQFF

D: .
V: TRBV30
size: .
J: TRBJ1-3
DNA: TGTGCCTGGAGGGTGGGACGGGGGACCTCTGGAAACACCATATATTTT
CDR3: CAWRVGRGTSGNTIYF

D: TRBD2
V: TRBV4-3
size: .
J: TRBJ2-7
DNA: TGCGCCAGCAGCCCGAAACACTCGGGGGGGTACGAGCAGTACTTC
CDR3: CASSPKHSGGYEQYF

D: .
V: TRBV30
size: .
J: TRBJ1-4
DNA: TGTGCCTGGAGGGACGGGGGGTCTAATGAAAAACTGTTTTTT
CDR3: CAWRDGGSNEKLFF

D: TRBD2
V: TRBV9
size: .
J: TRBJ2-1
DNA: TGTGCCAGCAGCGTGGGCGGGGGGAATGAGCAGTTCTTC
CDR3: CASSVGGGNEQFF

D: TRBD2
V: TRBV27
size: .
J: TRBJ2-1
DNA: TGTGCCAGCAGTTCCCCTACACTAGCGGGGGCAAACAATGAGCAGTTCTTC
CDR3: CASSSPTLAGANNEQFF

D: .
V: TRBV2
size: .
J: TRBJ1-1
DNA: TGTGCCAGCACCAGAGAACGAGCAGGGTCTGAAGCTTTCTTT
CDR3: CASTRERAGSEAFF

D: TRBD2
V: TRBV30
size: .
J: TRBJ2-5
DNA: TGTGCCTGGGCCGCGCTTCGGGGGGGGGAGCAGTACTTC
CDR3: CAWAALRGGEQYF

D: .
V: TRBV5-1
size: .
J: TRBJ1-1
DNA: TGCGCCAGCAGCCAGGGACAGAACACTGAAGCTTTCTTT
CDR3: CASSQGQNTEAFF

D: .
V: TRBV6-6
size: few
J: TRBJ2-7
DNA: TGTGCCAGCAGTCAGGGGGGAGGGCAGTACTTC
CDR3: CASSQGGGQYF

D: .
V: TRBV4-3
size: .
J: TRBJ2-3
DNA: TGCGCCAGCAGCCAAGCGGGACAACTCACAGATACGCAGTATTTT
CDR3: CASSQAGQLTDTQYF

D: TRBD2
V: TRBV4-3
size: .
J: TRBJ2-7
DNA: TGCGCCAGCAGCCGTACCGGGAGGGGAACCTACGAGCAGTACTTC
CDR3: CASSRTGRGTYEQYF

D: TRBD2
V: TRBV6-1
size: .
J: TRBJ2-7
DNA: TGTGCCAGCAGTGACACCCCCGGGACTAGCGCCCACGAGCAGTACTTC
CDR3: CASSDTPGTSAHEQYF

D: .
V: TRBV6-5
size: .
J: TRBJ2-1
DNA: TGTGCCAGCAGTTACAGATCAGGGTACAATGAGCAGTTCTTC
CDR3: CASSYRSGYNEQFF

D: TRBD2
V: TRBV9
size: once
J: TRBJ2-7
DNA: TGTGCCAGCAGCGTAGATGGGAGGGCGGGGACGGTCGAGCAGTACTTC
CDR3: CASSVDGRAGTVEQYF

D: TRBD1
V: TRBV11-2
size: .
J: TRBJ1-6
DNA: TGTGCCAGCAGCGCAGACAGGGTCGATAATTCACCCCTCCACTTT
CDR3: CASSADRVDNSPLHF

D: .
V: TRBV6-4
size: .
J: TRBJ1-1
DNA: TGTGCCAGCAGTGACTCGCCGGGTACTGAAGCTTTCTTT
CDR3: CASSDSPGTEAFF

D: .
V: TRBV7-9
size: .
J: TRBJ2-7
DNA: TGTGCCAGCAGCTTAGTTTCCCGGGGAGGATCATACGAGCAGTACTTC
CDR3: CASSLVSRGGSYEQYF

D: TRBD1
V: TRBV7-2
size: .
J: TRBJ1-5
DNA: TGTGCCAGCAGCTTAGCCGGACAGGGAAGGAGCAATCAGCCCCAGCATTTT
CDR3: CASSLAGQGRSNQPQHF

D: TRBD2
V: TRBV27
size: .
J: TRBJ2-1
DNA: TGTGCCAGCACCACCCCCGCTAGCGGCTACAATGAGCAGTTCTTC
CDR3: CASTTPASGYNEQFF

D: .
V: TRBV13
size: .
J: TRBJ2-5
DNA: TGTGCCAGCAGCTTGCCGAACTTCCAAGAGACCCAGTACTTC
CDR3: CASSLPNFQETQYF

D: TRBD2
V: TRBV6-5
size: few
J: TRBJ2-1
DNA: TGTGCCAGCCGCCTTAGCGGGGGGGCCGATGAGCAGTTCTTC
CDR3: CASRLSGGADEQFF

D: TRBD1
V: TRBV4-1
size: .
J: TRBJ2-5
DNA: TGCGCCAGCAGCCACCTTGACAGGGACCAAGAGACCCAGTACTTC
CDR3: CASSHLDRDQETQYF

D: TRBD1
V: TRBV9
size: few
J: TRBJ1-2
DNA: TGTGCCAGCAGCGCCTTAACAGGGGTGGATGGCTACACCTTC
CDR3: CASSALTGVDGYTF

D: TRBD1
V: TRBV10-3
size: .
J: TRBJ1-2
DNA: TGTGCCATCAGCGCACAAGACAGGGGGACCTATGGCTACACCTTC
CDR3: CAISAQDRGTYGYTF

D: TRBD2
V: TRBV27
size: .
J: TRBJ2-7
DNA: TGTGCCAGCAGTTCCAGCTGGGGAGGGACTATAGACACCTACGAGCAGTACTTC
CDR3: CASSSSWGGTIDTYEQYF

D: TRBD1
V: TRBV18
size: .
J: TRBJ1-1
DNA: TGTGCCAGCTCCCTGGGACAGGCCGACGTAGCTTTCTTT
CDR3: CASSLGQADVAFF

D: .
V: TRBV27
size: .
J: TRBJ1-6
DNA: TGTGCCAGCAGTTTTGGCAGCTCCTATAATTCACCCCTCCACTTT
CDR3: CASSFGSSYNSPLHF

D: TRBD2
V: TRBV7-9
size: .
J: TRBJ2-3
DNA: TGTTCCAGCAGCTTAGGACAAGCGGGGGCTCGCACAGATACGCAGTATTTT
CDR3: CSSSLGQAGARTDTQYF

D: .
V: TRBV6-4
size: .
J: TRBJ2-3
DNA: TGTGCCAGCAGTGGAGTCCCGGGGACAGATACGCAGTATTTT
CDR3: CASSGVPGTDTQYF

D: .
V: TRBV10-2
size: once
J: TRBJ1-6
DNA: TGCGCCAGCAGTCACAGTGGTGGGTATTCACCCCTCCACTTT
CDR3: CASSHSGGYSPLHF

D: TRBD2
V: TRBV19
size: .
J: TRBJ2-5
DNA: TGTGCCAGTAGTATTCGTGGACTAGCGGGGCGCTCAGGCGAAGAGACCCAGTACTTC
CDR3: CASSIRGLAGRSGEETQYF

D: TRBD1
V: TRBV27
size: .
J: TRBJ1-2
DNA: TGTGCCAGCAGTTTACAGGGGGCTCGTTTCTATGGCTACACCTTC
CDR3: CASSLQGARFYGYTF